This T cell receptor (beta chain) derives from a study of blood T cell repertoires in COVID-19. Study-wide context: From T cells, B-cell-depleted T cells, or PBMCs came the material, which was cDNA or gDNA.

Trimming removed 3 bases from V and 5 bases from J; junction bases left unmatched: 19. Per germline, CDR1 ENHRY and CDR2 SYGVKD. CDR3 length equals 19 residues. Only a few counts were recorded for this clone. This table comes from immunoSEQ multiplex PCR, and its TCRdb copy is limited to in-frame clones, with some not included. The sample consists of approximately 100,000 clones, about 80% of them appearing once. V usage is TRBV10-3 and J usage is TRBJ2-5, with 9 bases lining up with TRBD1. Material: peripheral blood. The receptor comes from a man aged 60 to 75 with acute or convalescent COVID-19. CDR3 sequence (DNA): TGTGCCATCAGTGACGACGGAAAAACCGGGACAGGGTATGGGGAGACCCAGTACTTC. It translates to CAISDDGKTGTGYGETQYF.